This T cell receptor (beta chain) was obtained from a study of T cell responses to AZD1222 COVID-19 vaccine (dated by TCRdb to the early 2020s). With respect to the entire study: AZD1222 recipients with second doses at about 4 weeks or about 12 weeks were pooled, because spike-specific TCR depth and breadth did not differ between schedules. TCR sequencing was performed for 233 trial participants, of whom 200 to 220 were given two doses of AZD1222 and about 25 were given two doses of MenACWY control vaccine. Trial participants were enrolled by age into 18-55, 56-69 and 70-plus year subgroups, with around 150, 28 and 57 TCR-sequenced participants respectively.

The time point label on this specimen signifies: baseline before first vaccination. The vaccinee samples were drawn from two UK trials, COV001 and COV002, one of which was a single-blind randomized controlled phase 2/3 trial testing AZD1222 (ChAdOx1 nCoV-19) in healthy adults. Trial participant PBMC samples were collected at day 0 and day 28 after the second dose for TCRbeta chain sequencing. As to this clone: Its target antigen remains unknown. Per-nucleotide qualities are absent, and no much larger clonotype sits a single base away.

The CDR3 regions of human TCRbeta chains were analyzed by immunosequencing. Regarding the original processing steps: Repertoire TCRs were checked for matches against a reference library of SARS-CoV-2-specific TCRs that had been generated using the MIRA antigen-specificity platform. Breadth meant the fraction of unique TCRs that were SARS-CoV-2-associated, whereas depth meant the fraction of total T cells that were SARS-CoV-2-associated. Using the MIRA data, each spike-specific TCR was assigned both to the spike region to which the TCR was reactive and to a CD4 or CD8 class. Log10-transformed breadth and depth values were compared by one-way ANOVA with Sidak's multiple comparisons tests. This immuneACCESS table, as held by TCRdb, lists in-frame sequences with V and J called but not all clones. Of the missing ones, under half trace to an unresolved V gene in checked studies; the others have no known cause. V and J calls and clone size are as listed in that table; D and trimming were resolved from the DNA. This sample is represented by roughly 160,000 clones; approximately 91% of them were singletons. Of the sample, less than 6.5% is held by the ten largest clones.

Summary of the overall study and its limitations: Participants were mostly white British, with more females than males. The authors suggested clonal diversity may have been underestimated. No day 14 peak-response samples were available, so repertoires were characterized only after the peak T cell response. Only a handful of AZD1222 recipients were SARS-CoV-2 seropositive at baseline, limiting conclusions about previously exposed vaccinees. After two AZD1222 doses, both the breadth and the depth of spike-specific TCRs were significantly higher than at day 0 and than in MenACWY recipients. Reportedly, close to half of the unique spike-specific TCRs recognized epitopes lying outside the regions that are mutated in the B.1.351 and B.1.1.7 variants. The 56-69-year group was small, and its depth increase did not reach significance, likely because of low power. The whole spike protein was spanned by vaccine-associated CD4 TCRs, and dominant responses were seen in regions 160-218 and 743-854.

Relative to germline, V is 7 bases shorter and J is 2 bases shorter, with 15 bases between their ends. From the germline V gene, CDR1 is MNHEY and CDR2 is SVGAGI. Including the terminal cysteine and phenylalanine, the CDR3 comprises 14 residues. CDR3 DNA is the only sequence kept; it has 42 bases, read in frame from the first base. The chain is assembled from TRBV6-5 and TRBJ2-7; TRBD2 could be the D gene, as 5 bases match. The receptor was derived from an adult in good health. The material sequenced was peripheral blood, taken on day 0 of AZD1222 vaccination. The CDR3 reads as follows: CASKRQAPTYEQYF. The DNA reads as follows: TGTGCCAGCAAGCGGCAGGCCCCTACCTACGAGCAGTACTTC.